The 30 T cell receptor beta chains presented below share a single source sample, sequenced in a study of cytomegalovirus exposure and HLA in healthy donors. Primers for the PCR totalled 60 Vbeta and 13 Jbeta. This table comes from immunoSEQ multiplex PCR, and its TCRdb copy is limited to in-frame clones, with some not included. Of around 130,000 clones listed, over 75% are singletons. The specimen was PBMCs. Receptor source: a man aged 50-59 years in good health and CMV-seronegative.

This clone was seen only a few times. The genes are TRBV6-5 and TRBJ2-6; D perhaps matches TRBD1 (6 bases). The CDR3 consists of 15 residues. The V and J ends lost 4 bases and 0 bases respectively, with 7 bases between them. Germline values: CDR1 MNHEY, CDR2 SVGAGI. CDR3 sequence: CASSLQGSGANVLTF. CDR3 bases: TGTGCCAGCAGTTTACAGGGCTCTGGGGCCAACGTCCTGACTTTC.

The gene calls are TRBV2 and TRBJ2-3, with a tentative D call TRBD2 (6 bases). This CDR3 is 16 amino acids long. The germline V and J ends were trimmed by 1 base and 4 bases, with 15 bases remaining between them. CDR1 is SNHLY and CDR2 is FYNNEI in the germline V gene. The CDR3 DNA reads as TGTGCCAGCAGTGAAGGAGTAGCGGCTCTCCCAGATACGCAGTATTTT. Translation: CASSEGVAALPDTQYF.

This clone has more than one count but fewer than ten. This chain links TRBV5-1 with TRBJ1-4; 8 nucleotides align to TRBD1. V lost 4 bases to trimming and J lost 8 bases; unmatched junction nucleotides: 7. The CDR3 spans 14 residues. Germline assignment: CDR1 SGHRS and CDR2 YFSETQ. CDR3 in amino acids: CASSAGQAGEKLFF. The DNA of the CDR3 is TGCGCCAGCAGCGCGGGACAGGCGGGCGAAAAACTGTTTTTT.

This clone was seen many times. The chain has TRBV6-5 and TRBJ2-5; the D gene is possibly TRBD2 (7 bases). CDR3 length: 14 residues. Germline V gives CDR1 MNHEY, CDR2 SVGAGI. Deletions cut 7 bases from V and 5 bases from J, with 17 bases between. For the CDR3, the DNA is TGTGCCAGCATGGGGGGGGGCGCGGGGGAGACCCAGTACTTC. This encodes CASMGGGAGETQYF.

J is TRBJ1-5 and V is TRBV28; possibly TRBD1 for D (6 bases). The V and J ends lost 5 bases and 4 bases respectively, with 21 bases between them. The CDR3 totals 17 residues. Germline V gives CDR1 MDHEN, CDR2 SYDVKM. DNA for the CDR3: TGTGCCAGCAGTCCCCGGGACACCTCTCTCGGGAATCAGCCCCAGCATTTT. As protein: CASSPRDTSLGNQPQHF.

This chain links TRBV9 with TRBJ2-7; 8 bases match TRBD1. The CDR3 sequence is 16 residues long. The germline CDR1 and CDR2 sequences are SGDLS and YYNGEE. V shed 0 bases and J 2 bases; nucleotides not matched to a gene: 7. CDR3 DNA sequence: TGTGCCAGCAGCGTAGGGGGGGACAGGTCTACCTACGAGCAGTACTTC. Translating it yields CASSVGGDRSTYEQYF. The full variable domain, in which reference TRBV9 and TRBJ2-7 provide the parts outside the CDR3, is DSGVTQTPKHLITATGQRVTLRCSPRSGDLSVYWYQQSLDQGLQFLIQYYNGEERAKGNILERFSAQQFPDLHSELNLSSLELGDSALYFCASSVGGDRSTYEQYFGPGTRLTVT.

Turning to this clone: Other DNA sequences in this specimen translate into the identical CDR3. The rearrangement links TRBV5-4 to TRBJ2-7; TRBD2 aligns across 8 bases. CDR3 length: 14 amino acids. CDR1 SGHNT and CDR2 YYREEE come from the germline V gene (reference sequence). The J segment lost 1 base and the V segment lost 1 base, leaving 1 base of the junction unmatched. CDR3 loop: CASSLTSGSYEQYF. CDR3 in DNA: TGTGCCAGCAGCTTGACTAGCGGTTCCTACGAGCAGTACTTC.

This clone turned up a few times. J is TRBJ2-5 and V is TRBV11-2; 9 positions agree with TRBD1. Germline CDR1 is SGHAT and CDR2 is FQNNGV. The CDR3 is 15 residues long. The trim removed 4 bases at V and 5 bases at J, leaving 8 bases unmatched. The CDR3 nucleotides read TGTGCCAGCAGCTCACCACAGGGGGCATGGGAGACCCAGTACTTC. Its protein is CASSSPQGAWETQYF.

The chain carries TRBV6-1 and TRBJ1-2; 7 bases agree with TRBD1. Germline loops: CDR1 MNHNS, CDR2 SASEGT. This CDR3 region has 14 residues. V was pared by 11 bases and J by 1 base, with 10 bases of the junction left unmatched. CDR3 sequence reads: CALAAGQSNYGYTF. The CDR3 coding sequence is TGTGCCCTCGCCGCGGGACAGAGTAACTATGGCTACACCTTC.

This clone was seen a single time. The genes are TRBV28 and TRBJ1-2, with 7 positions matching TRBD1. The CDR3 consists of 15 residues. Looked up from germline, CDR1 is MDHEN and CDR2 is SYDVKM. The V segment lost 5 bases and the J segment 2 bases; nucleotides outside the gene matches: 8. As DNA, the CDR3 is TGTGCCAGCAGTCCGCACAGGGGTCTAAACTATGGCTACACCTTC. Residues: CASSPHRGLNYGYTF.

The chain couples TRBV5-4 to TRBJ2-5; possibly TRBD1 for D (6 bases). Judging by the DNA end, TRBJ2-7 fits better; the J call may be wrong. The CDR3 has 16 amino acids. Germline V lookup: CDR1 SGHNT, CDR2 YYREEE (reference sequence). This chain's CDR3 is CASSFQGIKASYEQYF. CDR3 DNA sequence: TGTGCCAGCAGCTTCCAGGGGATCAAGGCGTCCTACGAGCAGTACTTC.

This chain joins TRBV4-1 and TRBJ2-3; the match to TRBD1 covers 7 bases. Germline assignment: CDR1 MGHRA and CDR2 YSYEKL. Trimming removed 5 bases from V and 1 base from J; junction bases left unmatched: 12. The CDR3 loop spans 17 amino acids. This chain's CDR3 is CASSTSHRGMGTDTQYF. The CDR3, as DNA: TGCGCCAGCAGCACCAGCCACAGGGGAATGGGCACAGATACGCAGTATTTT.

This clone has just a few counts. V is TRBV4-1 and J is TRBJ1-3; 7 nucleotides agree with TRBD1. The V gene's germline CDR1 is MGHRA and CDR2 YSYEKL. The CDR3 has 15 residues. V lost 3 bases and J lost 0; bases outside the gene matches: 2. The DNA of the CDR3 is TGCGCCAGCAGCCAGACAGGGTCCTCTGGAAACACCATATATTTT. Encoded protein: CASSQTGSSGNTIYF.

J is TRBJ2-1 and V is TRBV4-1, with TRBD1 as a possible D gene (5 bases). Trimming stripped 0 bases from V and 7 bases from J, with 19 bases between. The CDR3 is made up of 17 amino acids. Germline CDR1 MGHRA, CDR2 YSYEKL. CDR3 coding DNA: TGCGCCAGCAGCCAAGACCGAGCAGGGAAGGGTAAGAATGAGCAGTTCTTC. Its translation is CASSQDRAGKGKNEQFF.

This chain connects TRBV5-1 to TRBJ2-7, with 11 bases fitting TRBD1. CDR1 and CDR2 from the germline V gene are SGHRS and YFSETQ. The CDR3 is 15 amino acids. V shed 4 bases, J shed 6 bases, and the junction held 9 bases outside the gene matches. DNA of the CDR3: TGCGCCAGCAGCCCTGGGACAGGGGGGTTCAGCGAGCAGTACTTC. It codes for CASSPGTGGFSEQYF.

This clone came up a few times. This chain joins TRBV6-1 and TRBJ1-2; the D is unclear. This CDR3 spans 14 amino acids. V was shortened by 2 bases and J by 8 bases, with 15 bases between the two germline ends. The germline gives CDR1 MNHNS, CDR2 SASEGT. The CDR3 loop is CASSESPQPYGYTF. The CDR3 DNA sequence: TGTGCCAGCAGTGAATCACCTCAACCCTACGGCTACACCTTC.

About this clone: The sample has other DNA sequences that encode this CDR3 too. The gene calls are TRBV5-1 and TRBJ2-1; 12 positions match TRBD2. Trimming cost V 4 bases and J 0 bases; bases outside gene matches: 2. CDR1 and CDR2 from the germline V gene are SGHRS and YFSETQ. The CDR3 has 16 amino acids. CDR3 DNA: TGCGCCAGCAGCCTGACTAGCGGGAGCTCCTACAATGAGCAGTTCTTC. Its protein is CASSLTSGSSYNEQFF.

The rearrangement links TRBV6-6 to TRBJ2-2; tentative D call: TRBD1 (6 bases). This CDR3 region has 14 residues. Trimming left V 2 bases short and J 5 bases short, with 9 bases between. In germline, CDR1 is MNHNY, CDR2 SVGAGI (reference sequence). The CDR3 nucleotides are TGTGCCAGCAGTTACGTACAGGGTACCGGGGAGCTGTTTTTT. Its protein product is CASSYVQGTGELFF.

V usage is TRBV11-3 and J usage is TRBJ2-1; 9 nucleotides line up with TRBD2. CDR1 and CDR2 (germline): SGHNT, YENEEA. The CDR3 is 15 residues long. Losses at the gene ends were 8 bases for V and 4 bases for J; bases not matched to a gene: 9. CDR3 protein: CASGDPSGKYNEQFF. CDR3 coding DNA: TGTGCCAGCGGGGACCCTAGCGGGAAATACAATGAGCAGTTCTTC.

The CDR3 sequence is CAISDMGQGITYEQYF. The DNA for the CDR3 is TGTGCCATCAGTGATATGGGACAGGGGATCACCTACGAGCAGTACTTC. The rearrangement uses TRBV10-3 and TRBJ2-7, with 10 bases fitting TRBD1. Germline CDR1 ENHRY, CDR2 SYGVKD. CDR3 length equals 16 residues. The junction had 7 bases not matched to a gene; V was cut back by 3 bases and J by 2 bases.

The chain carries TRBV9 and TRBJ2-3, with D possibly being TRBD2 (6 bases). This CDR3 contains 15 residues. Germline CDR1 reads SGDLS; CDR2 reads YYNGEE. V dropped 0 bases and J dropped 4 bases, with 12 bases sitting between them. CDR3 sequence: CASSVAQLASDTQYF. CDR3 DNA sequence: TGTGCCAGCAGCGTAGCTCAACTAGCCTCAGATACGCAGTATTTT.

CDR3: CASSKTSGNYEQYF. The CDR3 DNA reads as TGTGCCAGCAGTAAGACTAGCGGGAATTACGAGCAGTACTTC. J is TRBJ2-7 and V is TRBV27; 11 bases fit TRBD2. CDR1 is MNHEY and CDR2 is SMNVEV in the germline V gene (reference sequence). The CDR3 sequence is 14 residues long. V was clipped by 5 bases and J by 4 bases; unmatched bases: 4.

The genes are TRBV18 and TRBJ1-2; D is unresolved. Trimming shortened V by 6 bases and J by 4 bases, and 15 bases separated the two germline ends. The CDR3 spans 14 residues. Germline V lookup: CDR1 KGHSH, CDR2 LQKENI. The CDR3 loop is CASSRGAEAYGYTF. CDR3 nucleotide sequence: TGTGCCAGCTCGCGCGGCGCGGAAGCCTATGGCTACACCTTC.

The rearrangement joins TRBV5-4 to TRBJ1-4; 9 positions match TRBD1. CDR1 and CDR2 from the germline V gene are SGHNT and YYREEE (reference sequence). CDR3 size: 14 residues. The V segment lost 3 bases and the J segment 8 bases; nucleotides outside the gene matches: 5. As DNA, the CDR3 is TGTGCCAGCAGCTCCCGGACAGGGGACGAAAAACTGTTTTTT. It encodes CASSSRTGDEKLFF.

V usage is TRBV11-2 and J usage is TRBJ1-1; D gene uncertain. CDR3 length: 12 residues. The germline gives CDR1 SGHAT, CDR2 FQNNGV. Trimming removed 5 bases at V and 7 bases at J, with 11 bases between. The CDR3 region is CASSLKGGEAFF. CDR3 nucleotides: TGTGCCAGCAGCCTTAAAGGCGGTGAAGCTTTCTTT.

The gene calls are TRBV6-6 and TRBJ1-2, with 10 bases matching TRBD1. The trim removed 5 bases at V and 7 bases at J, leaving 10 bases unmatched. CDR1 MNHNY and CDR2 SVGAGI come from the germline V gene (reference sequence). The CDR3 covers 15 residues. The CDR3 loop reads CASSETGGAIGGYTF. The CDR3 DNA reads TGTGCCAGCAGTGAGACAGGGGGCGCGATAGGTGGCTACACCTTC.

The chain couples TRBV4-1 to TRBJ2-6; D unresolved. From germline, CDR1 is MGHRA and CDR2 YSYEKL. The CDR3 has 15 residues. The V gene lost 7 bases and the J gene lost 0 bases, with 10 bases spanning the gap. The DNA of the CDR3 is TGCGCCAGCAACCCCGAGGTCTCTGGGGCCAACGTCCTGACTTTC. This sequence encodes CASNPEVSGANVLTF.

As DNA, the CDR3 is TGTGCCAGCAGTTTTATCCGGGAGAAAACAGATACGCAGTATTTT. This gives the protein CASSFIREKTDTQYF. V gene TRBV28 combines with J gene TRBJ2-3; a weak D match, TRBD2 (6 bases). Germline V CDR1 and CDR2: MDHEN, SYDVKM. This CDR3 comprises 15 residues. V lost 3 bases and J lost 3, with 13 bases in between.

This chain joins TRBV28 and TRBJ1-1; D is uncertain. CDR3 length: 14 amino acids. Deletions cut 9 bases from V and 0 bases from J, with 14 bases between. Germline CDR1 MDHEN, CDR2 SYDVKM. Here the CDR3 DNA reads TGTGCCAGTGTATACAGCCTCTTGAACACTGAAGCTTTCTTT. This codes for CASVYSLLNTEAFF. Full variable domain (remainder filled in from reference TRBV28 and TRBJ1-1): DVKVTQSSRYLVKRTGEKVFLECVQDMDHENMFWYRQDPGLGLRLIYFSYDVKMKEKGDIPEGYSVSREKKERFSLILESASTNQTSMYLCASVYSLLNTEAFFGQGTRLTVV.

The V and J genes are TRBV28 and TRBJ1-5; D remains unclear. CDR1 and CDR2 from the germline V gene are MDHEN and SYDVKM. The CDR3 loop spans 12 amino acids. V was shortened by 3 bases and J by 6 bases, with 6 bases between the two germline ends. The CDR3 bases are TGTGCCAGCAGTTTTGTCGGTCAGCCCCAGCATTTT. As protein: CASSFVGQPQHF.